This passage covers 30 T cell receptor beta chains from one sample sequenced in a study of monozygotic twins with inflammatory bowel disease. TCRdb reprocessed the 5' RACE reads and keeps a single row for each CDR3 protein, giving no DNA. The sample totals about 450,000 distinct CDR3 sequences. The sample comprised blood. The origin of the receptors is a human donor with ulcerative colitis or Crohn's disease, or a healthy co-twin of an affected twin (not recorded which).

The chain uses TRBV5-1 and TRBJ2-3; TCRdb's D call of TRBD1 is untestable without DNA. The CDR3 consists of 15 residues. Germline V gene lookup returns CDR1 SGHRS and CDR2 YFSETQ. The chain's CDR3 is CASSNGGVSTDTQYF. The full variable domain, in which reference TRBV5-1 and TRBJ2-3 provide the parts outside the CDR3, is KAGVTQTPRYLIKTRGQQVTLSCSPISGHRSVSWYQQTPGQGLQFLFEYFSETQRNKGNFPGRFSGRQFSNSRSEMNVSTLELGDSALYLCASSNGGVSTDTQYFGPGTRLTVL.

The rearrangement links TRBV18 to TRBJ2-3. The CDR3 is made up of 12 amino acids. The germline V gene has CDR1 KGHSH and CDR2 LQKENI. Here the CDR3 reads CASSPRGDTQYF.

The rearrangement links TRBV6-2 or TRBV6-3 to TRBJ2-1; checking the TCRdb D call of TRBD2 is not possible without DNA. The CDR3 is made up of 14 amino acids. CDR1 MNHEY and CDR2 SVGEGT come from the germline V gene. CDR3 amino acids: CASRGRGFYNEQFF.

The V call is TRBV9, the J call TRBJ2-5; with no DNA, the TCRdb D assignment of TRBD2 cannot be verified. CDR1 is SGDLS, CDR2 YYNGEE, per germline. The CDR3 spans 15 residues. CDR3 loop: CASSVDEGRRKTQYF.

This sequence joins TRBV19 and TRBJ2-2; the TRBD2 assignment by TCRdb is unverifiable without DNA. The CDR3 length is 16 residues. Per the germline V gene, CDR1 is LNHDA and CDR2 is SQIVND (reference sequence). This CDR3 reads CASSTMTSGLTGELFF.

J is TRBJ1-6 and V is TRBV4-2; checking the TCRdb D call of TRBD1 is not possible without DNA. The germline gives CDR1 LGHNA, CDR2 YNFKEQ. The CDR3 loop spans 14 amino acids. CDR3 protein: CASSPQGDNSPLHF.

V is TRBV4-2 and J is TRBJ1-4; absent DNA, TCRdb's TRBD1 call cannot be checked. Germline CDR1 reads LGHNA; CDR2 reads YNFKEQ. This CDR3 spans 15 amino acids. The CDR3 is CASSQDRDSYEKLFF.

The chain is built from TRBV5-1 and TRBJ1-1; checking the TCRdb D call of TRBD1 is not possible without DNA. Germline V gene sequence: CDR1 SGHRS, CDR2 YFSETQ. This CDR3 region has 16 residues. The chain's CDR3 is CASSLGSPGLGTEAFF.

The gene calls are TRBV10-3 and TRBJ2-1. CDR3 length equals 12 residues. Germline V gene sequence: CDR1 ENHRY, CDR2 SYGVKD. The CDR3 region is CAISGVGPSKFF.

The chain has TRBV2 and TRBJ1-5; there is no DNA to check the TCRdb D call of TRBD1. The CDR3 has 16 amino acids. The V gene's germline CDR1 is SNHLY and CDR2 FYNNEI. CDR3 protein: CASRAGTGGVNQPQHF.

The chain recombines TRBV5-1 with TRBJ2-3; TCRdb calls TRBD2, which cannot be checked without DNA. The CDR3 extends over 17 amino acids. The germline gives CDR1 SGHRS, CDR2 YFSETQ. CDR3 sequence: CASSASSGSIGTDTQYF. Full variable domain (outside the CDR3, taken from reference TRBV5-1 and TRBJ2-3): KAGVTQTPRYLIKTRGQQVTLSCSPISGHRSVSWYQQTPGQGLQFLFEYFSETQRNKGNFPGRFSGRQFSNSRSEMNVSTLELGDSALYLCASSASSGSIGTDTQYFGPGTRLTVL.

The CDR3 sequence: CASSLEGHDQPQHF. The chain joins TRBV5-1 to TRBJ1-5; TCRdb picks TRBD1, but there is no DNA to check that call. This CDR3 is 14 amino acids long. Germline-derived CDR1 and CDR2 are SGHRS and YFSETQ. Supplemented by reference TRBV5-1 and TRBJ1-5, the full variable domain reads KAGVTQTPRYLIKTRGQQVTLSCSPISGHRSVSWYQQTPGQGLQFLFEYFSETQRNKGNFPGRFSGRQFSNSRSEMNVSTLELGDSALYLCASSLEGHDQPQHFGDGTRLSIL.

The V and J genes are TRBV5-1 and TRBJ1-4. Looked up from germline, CDR1 is SGHRS and CDR2 is YFSETQ. This CDR3 spans 15 amino acids. CDR3 in amino acids: CASSSLSGGNEKLFF.

The chain is built from TRBV6-1 and TRBJ2-7; TCRdb's D gene call, TRBD1, goes unchecked for lack of DNA. This CDR3 is 13 amino acids long. Per the germline V gene, CDR1 is MNHNS and CDR2 is SASEGT. This CDR3 is CASTGQLSYEQYF.

The rearrangement uses TRBV20-1 and TRBJ2-3; absent DNA, TCRdb's TRBD1 call cannot be checked. The germline CDR1 and CDR2 sequences are DFQATT and SNEGSKA (reference sequence). The length of the CDR3 is 15 residues. This CDR3 is CSARDLQGWADTQYF.

The genes are TRBV11-2 and TRBJ1-1; the TRBD1 assignment by TCRdb is unverifiable without DNA. Germline values: CDR1 SGHAT, CDR2 FQNNGV. This CDR3 spans 17 amino acids. The CDR3 spells CASSFSPNRVVRTEAFF.

This chain's CDR3 is CASSPSLGQGGNTGRTDTQYF. This chain joins TRBV7-2 and TRBJ2-3; TCRdb gives TRBD1 as the D gene, but with no DNA this cannot be confirmed. The CDR3 covers 21 residues. CDR1 is SGHTA and CDR2 is FQGNSA in the germline V gene.

The chain uses TRBV2 and TRBJ2-5; TCRdb's D call, TRBD2, is unchecked because there is no DNA. The CDR3 totals 15 residues. Per germline, CDR1 SNHLY and CDR2 FYNNEI. This chain's CDR3 is CASSGQPPYQETQYF.

The chain has TRBV10-3 and TRBJ2-5; checking the TCRdb D call of TRBD1 is not possible without DNA. Germline V gene data show CDR1 as ENHRY and CDR2 as SYGVKD. CDR3 size: 15 residues. The CDR3 protein is CAISARSDREETQYF.

The rearrangement uses TRBV3-1 and TRBJ2-5. Looked up from germline, CDR1 is LGHDT and CDR2 is YNNKEL (reference sequence). The CDR3 is 12 amino acids. The CDR3: CASSQVKETQYF.

V and J are TRBV20-1 and TRBJ2-1; TCRdb outputs TRBD2, but without DNA this stays unchecked. The CDR3 consists of 13 residues. In germline, CDR1 is DFQATT, CDR2 SNEGSKA (reference sequence). This CDR3 is CSARRIAATEQFF.

The chain recombines TRBV5-1 with TRBJ1-2; checking the TCRdb D call of TRBD1 is not possible without DNA. The germline V gene encodes CDR1 SGHRS and CDR2 YFSETQ. The CDR3 is made up of 15 amino acids. The chain's CDR3 is CASSLITGASYGYTF.

This chain joins TRBV20-1 and TRBJ2-5; TCRdb indicates TRBD2, and absent DNA this call remains unverified. The CDR3 contains 13 residues. Germline V gene sequence: CDR1 DFQATT, CDR2 SNEGSKA (reference sequence). CDR3 amino acids: CSARLQREETQYF.

The rearrangement links TRBV6-2 or TRBV6-3 to TRBJ2-1; TCRdb returns TRBD2, unconfirmable since there is no DNA. This CDR3 is built from 15 residues. Germline assignment: CDR1 MNHEY and CDR2 SVGEGT. The CDR3 here is CASSYPALGREEQFF.

V and J are TRBV5-1 and TRBJ1-2; TCRdb gives TRBD1 as the D gene, but with no DNA this cannot be confirmed. This CDR3 has 13 amino acids. Looked up from germline, CDR1 is SGHRS and CDR2 is YFSETQ. CDR3 residues: CASGVTGDYGYTF.

V usage is TRBV20-1 and J usage is TRBJ2-1; TCRdb gives TRBD1 as the D gene, but with no DNA this cannot be confirmed. Germline V gene lookup returns CDR1 DFQATT and CDR2 SNEGSKA (reference sequence). This CDR3 is 14 amino acids long. CDR3 residues: CSAPGHSTNNEQFF.

The CDR3 sequence: CASSLTRDQPQHF. The chain recombines TRBV18 with TRBJ1-5. The CDR3 is made up of 13 amino acids. Germline CDR1 KGHSH, CDR2 LQKENI. The complete variable domain, with remaining parts taken from reference TRBV18 and TRBJ1-5, reads NAGVMQNPRHLVRRRGQEARLRCSPMKGHSHVYWYRQLPEEGLKFMVYLQKENIIDESGMPKERFSAEFPKEGPSILRIQQVVRGDSAAYFCASSLTRDQPQHFGDGTRLSIL.

The gene calls are TRBV29-1 and TRBJ2-6; the D gene TCRdb calls, TRBD1, cannot be checked with no DNA. The CDR3 loop spans 16 amino acids. Germline lookup yields CDR1 SQVTM and CDR2 ANQGSEA. The CDR3 sequence is CSVGQGPSSGANVLTF.

This chain uses TRBV3-1 with TRBJ2-3; TCRdb picks TRBD1, but there is no DNA to check that call. The CDR3 contains 14 residues. Germline-derived CDR1 and CDR2 are LGHDT and YNNKEL (reference sequence). This CDR3 reads CASSQVGGGSTQYF.

The chain uses TRBV9 and TRBJ1-2; the D gene TCRdb calls, TRBD1, cannot be checked with no DNA. The germline gives CDR1 SGDLS, CDR2 YYNGEE. CDR3 size: 13 residues. CDR3 residues: CASSVQGNYGYTF.